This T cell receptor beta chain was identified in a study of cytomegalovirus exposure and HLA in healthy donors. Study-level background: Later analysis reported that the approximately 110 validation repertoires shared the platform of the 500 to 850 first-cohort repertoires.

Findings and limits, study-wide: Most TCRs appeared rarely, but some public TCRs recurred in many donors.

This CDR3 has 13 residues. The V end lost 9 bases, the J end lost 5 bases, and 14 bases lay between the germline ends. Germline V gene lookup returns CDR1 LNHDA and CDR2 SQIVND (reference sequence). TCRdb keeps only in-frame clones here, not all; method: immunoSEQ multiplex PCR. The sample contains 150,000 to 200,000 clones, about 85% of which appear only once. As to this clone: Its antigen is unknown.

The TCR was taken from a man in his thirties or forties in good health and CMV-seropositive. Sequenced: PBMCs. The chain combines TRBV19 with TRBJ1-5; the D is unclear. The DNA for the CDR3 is TGTGCCAGCAATTTTAGGAGCGATCAGCCCCAGCATTTT. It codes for CASNFRSDQPQHF.